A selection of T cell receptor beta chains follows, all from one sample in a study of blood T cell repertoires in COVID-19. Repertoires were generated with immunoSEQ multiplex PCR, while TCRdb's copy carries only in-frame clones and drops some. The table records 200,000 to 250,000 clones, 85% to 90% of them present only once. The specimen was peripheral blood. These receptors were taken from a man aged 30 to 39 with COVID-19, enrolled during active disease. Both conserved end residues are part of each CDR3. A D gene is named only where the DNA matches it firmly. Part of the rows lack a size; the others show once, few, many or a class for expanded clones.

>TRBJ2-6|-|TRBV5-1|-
CASSFYSGANVLTF
TGCGCCAGCAGCTTTTACTCTGGGGCCAACGTCCTGACTTTC
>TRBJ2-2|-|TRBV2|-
CASSGQGRNTGELFF
TGTGCCAGCAGTGGCCAGGGGAGGAACACCGGGGAGCTGTTTTTT
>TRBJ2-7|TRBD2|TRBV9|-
CASSARGDQAYEQYF
TGTGCCAGCAGCGCCCGGGGGGACCAGGCCTACGAGCAGTACTTC
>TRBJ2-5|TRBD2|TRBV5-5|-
CASSIGLAGQETQYF
TGTGCCAGCAGCATCGGACTAGCGGGGCAAGAGACCCAGTACTTC
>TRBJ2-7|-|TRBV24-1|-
CATSDQDSYEQYF
TGTGCCACCAGTGACCAGGACAGCTACGAGCAGTACTTC
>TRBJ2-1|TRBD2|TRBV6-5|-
CASSSGGAGTNEQFF
TGTGCCAGCTCTAGCGGGGGGGCCGGGACCAATGAGCAGTTCTTC
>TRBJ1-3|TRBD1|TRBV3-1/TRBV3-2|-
CASSLWTGGLGTIYF
TGTGCCAGCAGCCTTTGGACAGGGGGCCTCGGGACCATATATTTT
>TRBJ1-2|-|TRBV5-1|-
CASSFDRTNYGYTF
TGCGCCAGCAGCTTTGACAGAACTAACTATGGCTACACCTTC
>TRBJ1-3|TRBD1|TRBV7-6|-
CATLEGGQGAPGNTIYF
TGTGCCACCTTGGAAGGGGGACAGGGGGCGCCTGGAAACACCATATATTTT
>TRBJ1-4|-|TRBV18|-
CASSPRQGSTNEKLFF
TGTGCCAGCTCACCACGGCAGGGTTCAACTAATGAAAAACTGTTTTTT
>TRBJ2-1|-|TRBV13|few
CASSSDISSYNEQFF
TGTGCCAGCAGCTCCGACATTAGTTCCTACAATGAGCAGTTCTTC
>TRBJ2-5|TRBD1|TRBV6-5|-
CASTTGQGIQETQYF
TGTGCCAGTACGACGGGACAGGGGATTCAAGAGACCCAGTACTTC
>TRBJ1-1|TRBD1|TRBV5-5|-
CASRMDRRTTEAFF
TGTGCCAGCCGAATGGACAGGAGGACCACTGAAGCTTTCTTT
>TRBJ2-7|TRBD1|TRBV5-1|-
CASSFPGTGGYEQYF
TGCGCCAGCAGCTTCCCGGGGACAGGGGGCTACGAGCAGTACTTC
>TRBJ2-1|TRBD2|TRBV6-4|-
CASKDSGGATDEQFF
TGTGCCAGCAAAGATAGCGGGGGGGCCACGGATGAGCAGTTCTTC
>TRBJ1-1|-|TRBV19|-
CASSIQGMNTEAFF
TGTGCCAGTAGTATACAGGGCATGAACACTGAAGCTTTCTTT
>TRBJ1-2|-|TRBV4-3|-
CASSQNRVGYGYTF
TGCGCCAGCAGCCAAAACAGGGTTGGGTATGGCTACACCTTC
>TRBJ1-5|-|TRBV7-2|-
CASSFLSQPQHF
TGTGCCAGCAGCTTTTTGAGTCAGCCCCAGCATTTT
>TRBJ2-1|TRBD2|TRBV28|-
CASSLPSSGRARSDEQFF
TGTGCCAGCAGTTTACCTTCTAGCGGGAGGGCCCGGTCCGATGAGCAGTTCTTC